This T cell receptor (beta chain) was captured in a study of cytomegalovirus exposure and HLA in healthy donors. Study-level findings and limits: Most of the TCR beta V segments (in an earlier analysis) were productive either about 87% or about 30% of the time. Analyzed later, association rates of TCRs varied across HLA loci, with DRB1 most and HLA-C fewest. HLA alleles showed associations with 16,951 TCR beta sequences in a later analysis, at a 0.05 false discovery rate. Rare sequences made up most TCRs, while some public TCRs were found in many donors.

The PCR ran on 60 Vbeta and 13 Jbeta primers. Here immunoSEQ multiplex PCR was the method, and the copy in TCRdb shows in-frame clones only, minus some. The top ten clones hold 1.2% to 1.5% of a sample with fewer than 200,000 clones, approximately 76% of them seen once. A few counts support this clone. Antigen specificity is unknown. J lost 9 bases, V lost 1 base, and 10 bases had no gene match. From germline, CDR1 is LGHNA and CDR2 YSLEER. The CDR3 loop spans 16 amino acids. The TCR comes from a man aged 55 to 70 in good health and CMV-seronegative. The chain links TRBV4-3 to TRBJ2-2, with 8 bases that match TRBD2. Sequenced: PBMCs. CDR3 in amino acids: CASSQVLAGLKRELFF. The CDR3 coding sequence is TGCGCCAGCAGCCAAGTGCTAGCGGGTTTGAAAAGGGAGCTGTTTTTT.